These 17 T cell receptor beta chains were sequenced from one sample in a study of response to subunit inactivated influenza vaccine. Each CDR3 protein gets one entry after TCRdb re-called the RT-PCR reads with MiXCR. Among under 200,000 distinct CDR3 sequences listed, about 11% were seen once. Sequences were derived from non-naive T cells sorted from PBMCs, sampled 40 to 50 days after vaccination. These receptors originate from a man in his fifties or sixties who received an inactivated influenza vaccine.

This clonotype was counted at least ten times. The genes are TRBV7-2 and TRBJ1-5; D unresolved. Trimming pared 4 bases from V and 0 bases from J, leaving 4 bases between. CDR3 size: 13 residues. CDR1 and CDR2 (germline): SGHTA, FQGNSA. CDR3 DNA sequence: TGTGCCAGCAGCTGGGATAGCAATCAGCCCCAGCATTTT. Protein: CASSWDSNQPQHF.

This clonotype was detected a few times. The gene calls are TRBV10-3 and TRBJ2-6, with D possibly TRBD2 on 6 matching bases. The CDR3 runs 14 residues. Germline CDR1 is ENHRY and CDR2 is SYGVKD. Trimming removed 7 bases at V and 4 bases at J, with 11 bases between. CDR3 nucleotides: TGTGCCATCACCGGGACTTCGGGGGCCAACGTCCTGACTTTC. Translating it yields CAITGTSGANVLTF.

The CDR3 DNA reads TGTGCCAGCAGGGAGGGCCTCCTCAATCAGCCCCAGCATTTT. It is translated as CASREGLLNQPQHF. The chain is built from TRBV2 and TRBJ1-5; no clear D. Germline V CDR1 and CDR2: SNHLY, FYNNEI. V gave up 6 bases and J gave up 3 bases, with 12 bases separating them. The CDR3 runs 14 residues.

V gene TRBV20-1 combines with J gene TRBJ1-2; D might be TRBD1 (5 bases). Trimming left V 2 bases short and J 2 bases short, with 21 bases between. Germline lookup yields CDR1 DFQATT and CDR2 SNEGSKA (reference sequence). The CDR3 extends over 17 amino acids. In DNA form, the CDR3 reads TGCAGTGCTAGATGGCAGGAGGGGCTGGGCTCAAACTATGGCTACACCTTC. The encoded protein is CSARWQEGLGSNYGYTF.

This clonotype was observed at least ten times. The chain links TRBV7-2 to TRBJ2-2; D gene uncertain. The CDR3 consists of 15 residues. Trimming cost V 3 bases and J 3 bases, with 11 bases left between them. CDR1 is SGHTA, CDR2 FQGNSA, per germline. DNA of the CDR3: TGTGCCAGCAGCTTGAGGCTGGGGTACACCGGGGAGCTGTTTTTT. Protein: CASSLRLGYTGELFF.

This sequence joins TRBV10-1 and TRBJ2-7; D is perhaps TRBD1 or TRBD2 (5 bases each). The V end lost 3 bases, the J end lost 3 bases, and 15 bases lay between the germline ends. The germline CDR1 and CDR2 sequences are WNHNN and SYGVQD (reference sequence). This CDR3 is 15 amino acids long. The CDR3 sequence is CASSDDLGTHYEQYF. The CDR3 DNA reads TGCGCCAGCAGTGACGATTTAGGGACCCACTACGAGCAGTACTTC.

Many counts were recorded for this clonotype. CDR3 amino acids: CASRKSGGPPDTQYF. In DNA form, the CDR3 reads TGCGCCAGCAGAAAAAGCGGGGGGCCCCCAGATACGCAGTATTTT. This chain links TRBV5-1 with TRBJ2-3, with 9 bases matching TRBD2. The ends lost 5 bases at V and 4 bases at J; junction bases unmatched: 8. Germline-derived CDR1 and CDR2 are SGHRS and YFSETQ. This CDR3 region has 15 residues.

This clonotype was recorded many times. The chain employs TRBV5-1 and TRBJ2-1; D might be TRBD1 (6 bases). CDR3 size: 16 residues. Trimming pared 4 bases from V and 5 bases from J, leaving 19 bases between. From germline, CDR1 is SGHRS and CDR2 YFSETQ. Here the CDR3 reads CASSPVGGLKNNEQFF. CDR3 in DNA: TGCGCCAGCAGCCCCGTTGGGGGCCTGAAGAACAATGAGCAGTTCTTC.

The chain uses TRBV20-1 and TRBJ2-3; 7 bases line up with TRBD1. V lost 6 bases and J lost 7; bases outside the gene matches: 16. Germline-derived CDR1 and CDR2 are DFQATT and SNEGSKA (reference sequence). This CDR3 spans 15 amino acids. CDR3 nucleotides: TGCAGTGCCCCCCGCCCGGGACAGAGGATAAATACGCAGTATTTT. It codes for CSAPRPGQRINTQYF.

This clonotype appeared many times. The V gene is TRBV5-1, the J gene TRBJ2-3, with D perhaps matching TRBD2 (6 bases). Germline CDR1 reads SGHRS; CDR2 reads YFSETQ. V lost 0 bases, J lost 4 bases, and 6 bases lay in between. This CDR3 has 13 amino acids. Here the CDR3 DNA reads TGCGCCAGCAGCTTGGCGGGGGCAGATACGCAGTATTTT. Translating it yields CASSLAGADTQYF.

V is TRBV5-1 and J is TRBJ1-6; D perhaps matches TRBD1 (5 bases). Between the trimmed V and J ends, which lost 0 bases and 13 bases, there was a span of 11 bases. Germline-derived CDR1 and CDR2 are SGHRS and YFSETQ. The CDR3 covers 13 residues. CDR3 in DNA: TGCGCCAGCAGCTTGGAAAGGGGCCCGCCCCTCCACTTT. Translation: CASSLERGPPLHF.

This clonotype appeared a few times. The chain employs TRBV29-1 and TRBJ1-2; maybe TRBD1 (5 bases). V dropped 0 bases and J dropped 3 bases, with 14 bases sitting between them. The CDR3 has 15 residues. Germline V gene lookup returns CDR1 SQVTM and CDR2 ANQGSEA. CDR3 loop: CSVEDYGGIYYGYTF. The DNA of the CDR3 is TGCAGCGTTGAAGATTACGGGGGGATCTACTATGGCTACACCTTC.

The gene calls are TRBV29-1 and TRBJ2-1, with 9 bases matching TRBD2. The CDR3 covers 11 residues. With V trimmed by 7 bases and J by 12 bases, 7 bases remained unmatched. The germline V gene encodes CDR1 SQVTM and CDR2 ANQGSEA. The CDR3 region is CSAASGKVQFF. The DNA of the CDR3 is TGCAGCGCTGCTAGCGGGAAGGTGCAGTTCTTC.

In this sample, this clonotype turned up many times. The J gene is TRBJ1-2, the V gene TRBV7-3, with a tentative D call TRBD1 (5 bases). This CDR3 has 14 amino acids. V lost 5 bases to trimming and J lost 5 bases, with 15 bases between them. Germline CDR1 reads SGHTA; CDR2 reads FQGTGA. The CDR3 is CASSPVAGMYGYTF. CDR3 sequence (DNA): TGTGCCAGCAGCCCCGTGGCAGGGATGTATGGCTACACCTTC.

This clonotype was counted ten times or more. The chain carries TRBV7-9 and TRBJ2-1; D perhaps matches TRBD1 (6 bases). V was cut by 4 bases and J by 12 bases, with 19 bases left in between. This CDR3 is built from 14 residues. Per the germline V gene, CDR1 is SEHNR and CDR2 is FQNEAQ (reference sequence). The CDR3 DNA reads TGTGCCAGCAGCTCAGACAGGTTTCTAAGGTCGCAGTTCTTC. Translated, it gives CASSSDRFLRSQFF. The whole variable domain, remainder taken from reference TRBV7-9 and TRBJ2-1, is DTGVSQNPRHKITKRGQNVTFRCDPISEHNRLYWYRQTLGQGPEFLTYFQNEAQLEKSRLLSDRFSAERPKGSFSTLEIQRTEQGDSAMYLCASSSDRFLRSQFFGPGTRLTVL.

This clonotype was recorded at least ten times. The CDR3 spells CAISGPVRQSTGELFF. The CDR3 nucleotides read TGTGCCATCAGTGGCCCCGTGCGGCAGAGCACCGGGGAGCTGTTTTTT. This rearrangement joins TRBV10-3 to TRBJ2-2; no firm D call. The V end was cut by 4 bases, the J end by 4 bases, with 16 bases between. CDR3 size: 16 residues. The germline V gene encodes CDR1 ENHRY and CDR2 SYGVKD.

V and J are TRBV6-1 and TRBJ2-2; D might be TRBD1 (6 bases). Germline assignment: CDR1 MNHNS and CDR2 SASEGT. There are 13 residues in the CDR3. V was shortened by 11 bases and J by 1 base, with 11 bases between the two germline ends. The CDR3, as DNA: TGTGCCGCCCTGGACAGGAACACCGGGGAGCTGTTTTTT. Residues: CAALDRNTGELFF.